This is a list of T cell receptor beta chains from one sample in a study of shared clonotypes between healthy human individuals. Generated by immunoSEQ multiplex PCR, the TCRdb table keeps only in-frame clones and is missing some. The sample has more than 2,000,000 clones, 85% to 95% seen once. Material for sequencing was naive CD4+ T cells from PBMCs. The source of these receptors is a man aged 18 to 29 in good health. Some clones in this sample may be carry-over from other donors' samples. Both conserved end residues are part of each CDR3. Each record gives: J gene, D gene, V gene, clone size, CDR3 protein, CDR3 DNA. D genes are given only for firm matches. Only some rows state a clone size, as once, few, many or a class for expanded clones.

>TRBJ1-1|.|TRBV28|.
CASSFLRGRNTEAFF
TGTGCCAGCAGTTTCCTCCGGGGCCGGAACACTGAAGCTTTCTTT
>TRBJ1-5|.|TRBV6-6|.
CASTFGVYGQPQHF
TGTGCCAGCACATTTGGGGTATATGGTCAGCCCCAGCATTTT
>TRBJ2-3|TRBD1|TRBV6-5|.
CASSVVSGGWDTQYF
TGTGCCAGCAGCGTAGTGTCAGGGGGCTGGGATACGCAGTATTTT
>TRBJ2-5|.|TRBV7-9|.
CASSLERAQYF
TGTGCCAGCAGCTTAGAACGGGCCCAGTACTTC
>TRBJ2-1|TRBD2|TRBV15|.
CATSLTGTSKIF
TGTGCCACCAGCCTAACCGGGACTAGTAAGATCTTC
>TRBJ2-1|TRBD1|TRBV18|.
CASSLGTEHNEQFF
TGTGCCAGCTCACTGGGGACAGAACACAATGAGCAGTTCTTC
>TRBJ2-7|.|TRBV28|once
CASGFGGDEQYF
TGTGCCAGCGGATTTGGCGGTGACGAGCAGTACTTC
>TRBJ2-5|TRBD2|TRBV5-6|.
CASSLFGLARQETQYF
TGTGCCAGCAGCTTGTTCGGACTAGCGCGCCAAGAGACCCAGTACTTC
>TRBJ1-2|TRBD1|TRBV7-2|.
CASSPRTGEYGYTF
TGTGCCAGCAGCCCAAGGACAGGCGAGTATGGCTACACCTTC
>TRBJ2-5|TRBD2|TRBV5-1|.
CASGGLAGGPETQYF
TGCGCCAGCGGGGGACTAGCGGGAGGGCCAGAGACCCAGTACTTC
>TRBJ2-3|.|TRBV11-2|.
CASSLDRGDTQYF
TGTGCCAGCAGCTTGGACAGAGGGGATACGCAGTATTTT
>TRBJ1-1|TRBD1|TRBV5-1|.
CASSLTGGDTEAFF
TGCGCCAGCAGCTTGACAGGGGGAGACACTGAAGCTTTCTTT
>TRBJ1-1|.|TRBV7-6|.
CASSWGDPPLNRMNTEAFF
TGTGCCAGCAGCTGGGGGGACCCTCCCTTAAACAGGATGAACACTGAAGCTTTCTTT
>TRBJ2-5|.|TRBV7-2|.
CATESQDQETQYF
TGTGCCACCGAATCCCAGGACCAAGAGACCCAGTACTTC
>TRBJ2-7|TRBD2|TRBV5-1|.
CASSLTSGRPPYEQYF
TGCGCCAGCAGCTTAACTAGCGGGAGGCCACCCTACGAGCAGTACTTC
>TRBJ1-1|.|TRBV9|.
CASSIAGTENTEAFF
TGTGCCAGCAGCATCGCAGGGACCGAGAACACTGAAGCTTTCTTT
>TRBJ2-1|TRBD1|TRBV19|.
CASSVEVGQGYNEQFF
TGTGCCAGTAGTGTAGAGGTGGGACAGGGGTACAATGAGCAGTTCTTC
>TRBJ2-7|.|TRBV5-5|.
CASSLGTPSSYEQYF
TGTGCCAGCAGCTTAGGGACTCCGAGCTCCTACGAGCAGTACTTC
>TRBJ1-5|.|TRBV6-6|once
CATRAAPNQPQHF
TGTGCCACTCGGGCGGCCCCAAATCAGCCCCAGCATTTT
>TRBJ2-6|.|TRBV5-1|.
CASSLIPQGLTLAANVLTF
TGCGCCAGCAGCTTGATACCCCAGGGATTAACCCTGGCGGCCAACGTCCTGACTTTC
>TRBJ2-7|TRBD2|TRBV27|.
CASSFLRLAGDPYEQYF
TGTGCCAGCAGTTTCCTAAGACTAGCGGGAGACCCCTACGAGCAGTACTTC
>TRBJ1-4|.|TRBV5-1|.
CASSWAGHNEKLFF
TGCGCCAGCAGCTGGGCAGGGCATAATGAAAAACTGTTTTTT
>TRBJ2-3|.|TRBV2|.
CASRAIADTQYF
TGTGCCAGCAGGGCGATAGCAGATACGCAGTATTTT
>TRBJ2-1|TRBD2|TRBV18|.
CASSPGLAGVRNEQFF
TGTGCCAGCTCTCCGGGACTAGCGGGAGTTAGGAATGAGCAGTTCTTC
>TRBJ2-7|.|TRBV7-7|.
CASSLSVTSYEQYF
TGTGCCAGCAGCTTATCGGTCACCTCCTACGAGCAGTACTTC
>TRBJ2-5|.|TRBV5-4|.
CASSSWDQTTQYF
TGTGCCAGCAGCTCCTGGGACCAGACTACCCAGTACTTC
>TRBJ2-1|TRBD2|TRBV25-1|.
CASSEFVAGFYNEQFF
TGTGCCAGCAGTGAATTTGTAGCGGGGTTCTACAATGAGCAGTTCTTC